The rows below give T cell receptor beta chains drawn from one sample of a study of OX40 agonist ivuxolimab in advanced cancers. The method was immunoSEQ multiplex PCR; TCRdb's version includes in-frame clones alone and lacks a portion of them. The data contain roughly 86,000 clones, about nine tenths of them singletons. The starting material was CD4+ or CD8+ T cells sorted from blood, obtained in a trial of the OX40 agonist ivuxolimab. Receptors were obtained from an adult with an advanced solid tumor such as melanoma, head and neck, liver or kidney cancer. CDR3s include the opening cysteine and the closing phenylalanine or tryptophan. A D gene is named only where the DNA matches it firmly. The size of a clone is reported for some rows only, either as once, few or many, or as a class for expanded clones.

>.|TRBD1|TRBV9|TRBJ1-1
TGTGCCAGCAGCCGAGGACAGGGTGGGTATGGTGTAGCTTTCTTT
CASSRGQGGYGVAFF
>.|TRBD1|TRBV10-3|TRBJ2-7
TGTGCCATCAGTGAGTCAGGGACAGTCGCCTACGAGCAGTACTTC
CAISESGTVAYEQYF
>.|TRBD2|TRBV10-3|TRBJ2-1
TGTGCCATCAGCCTCGTCGAGACTAGCGGGAGTCATGAGCAGTTCTTC
CAISLVETSGSHEQFF
>.|TRBD1|TRBV6-1|TRBJ2-1
TGTGCCAGCAGATGGGACAGGGCTAATGAGCAGTTCTTC
CASRWDRANEQFF
>.|.|TRBV28|TRBJ1-4
TGTGCCAGCAGTTTAGTGGCAAGTGTACGTGAAAAACTGTTTTTT
CASSLVASVREKLFF
>once|.|TRBV5-1|TRBJ2-3
TGCGCCAGCAGCAAGGTGCGCACAGATACGCAGTATTTT
CASSKVRTDTQYF
>.|TRBD2|TRBV6-5|TRBJ2-1
TGTGCCAGCATGTCGGCGGGAGGGAAGTACAATGAGCAGTTCTTC
CASMSAGGKYNEQFF
>.|.|TRBV7-9|TRBJ2-7
TGTGCCAGCAGCTTAGTCCCCTATGAGCAGTACTTC
CASSLVPYEQYF
>.|.|TRBV11-2|TRBJ2-1
TGTGCCAGCAGCCTCTGGACAGAAGGGGACAATGAGCAGTTCTTC
CASSLWTEGDNEQFF
>.|.|TRBV7-2|TRBJ2-7
TGTGCCAGCAGCTTCGGACCAAGCTACGAGCAGTACTTC
CASSFGPSYEQYF
>.|.|TRBV30|TRBJ1-1
TGTGCCTGGGGGGCAAGTTACGAAGCTTTCTTT
CAWGASYEAFF
>.|TRBD2|TRBV5-1|TRBJ2-7
TGCGCCAGCAGCTTGGCTAGCGGCTCCTACGAGCAGTACTTC
CASSLASGSYEQYF
>.|TRBD1|TRBV7-3|TRBJ2-6
TGTGTCAGCAGCTTATCCGGGACAGGGTACTCTGGGGCCAACGTCCTGACTTTC
CVSSLSGTGYSGANVLTF
>.|.|TRBV29-1|TRBJ1-2
TGCAGCGTTGGGGTTAATGGCTACACCTTC
CSVGVNGYTF
>.|.|TRBV10-2|TRBJ1-1
TGCGCCACGCGATTTGGGGGGGCCAGCACTGAAGCTTTCTTT
CATRFGGASTEAFF
>.|.|TRBV19|TRBJ2-1
TGTGCCAGTAGTATTCGCGGGGCTTACAATGAGCAGTTCTTC
CASSIRGAYNEQFF
>.|TRBD2|TRBV5-1|TRBJ2-4
TGCGCCAGCAGCACCAAACTAGCGGGGGTAATAGCCAAAAACATTCAGTACTTC
CASSTKLAGVIAKNIQYF
>once|.|TRBV4-2|TRBJ2-3
TGTGCCAGCAGCCTTTTTGTGGGAGACGGAAGCACAGATACGCAGTATTTT
CASSLFVGDGSTDTQYF
>once|TRBD2|TRBV18|TRBJ2-7
TGTGCCAGCTCACCCCCCGCCGGGACTAGCGGTGCCTACGAGCAGTACTTC
CASSPPAGTSGAYEQYF
>few|.|TRBV2|TRBJ2-7
TGTGCCAGCAGTGGCGGGGACGAGCAGTACTTC
CASSGGDEQYF
>.|.|TRBV6-4|TRBJ1-1
TGTGCCAGCAGTGACTCGTGGAGGGCAACTGAAGCTTTCTTT
CASSDSWRATEAFF
>.|.|TRBV18|TRBJ2-7
TGTGCCAGCTCACCAGGACAGTCGGCTAGGGACGAGCAGTACTTC
CASSPGQSARDEQYF
>.|TRBD1|TRBV28|TRBJ1-5
TGTGCCAGCAGTTCACCGGGACAGGGGAGGAATCAGCCCCAGCATTTT
CASSSPGQGRNQPQHF
>.|.|TRBV28|TRBJ1-4
TGTGCCAGCAGCTGGGGGGTCGCAACTAATGAAAAACTGTTTTTT
CASSWGVATNEKLFF
>.|.|TRBV18|TRBJ2-5
TGTGCCAGCTCATTAAGACAGGGAGGGCTGGAGACCCAGTACTTC
CASSLRQGGLETQYF
>.|TRBD2|TRBV7-9|TRBJ2-7
TGTGCCAGCAGCCAACAACGACTAGCGGGAGGGCATGAGCAGTACTTC
CASSQQRLAGGHEQYF
>.|.|TRBV9|TRBJ2-7
TGTGCCAGCAGCGGGTTTAGCGGCCCCTCCTACGAGCAGTACTTC
CASSGFSGPSYEQYF
>.|.|TRBV7-9|TRBJ2-2
TGTGCCAGCAGCACTAAAACCGGGGAGCTGTTTTTT
CASSTKTGELFF
>.|.|TRBV27|TRBJ2-1
TGTGCCAGCAGTTCCCCCGCTGAGAATGAGCAGTTCTTC
CASSSPAENEQFF
>few|.|TRBV28|TRBJ1-1
TGTGCCAGCAGTCCCGCGGGGGGGAACACTGAAGCTTTCTTT
CASSPAGGNTEAFF
>few|.|TRBV11-3|TRBJ2-7
TGTGCCAGCAGCTTATCTCGGACCAGCTACGAGCAGTACTTC
CASSLSRTSYEQYF
>few|.|TRBV19|TRBJ1-2
TGTGCCAGTAGTATAAACAGGGAGGATGGCTACACCTTC
CASSINREDGYTF
>.|TRBD1|TRBV9|TRBJ1-1
TGTGCCAGCAGCTTTCTGACAGGGGGTGCTGAAGCTTTCTTT
CASSFLTGGAEAFF
>.|TRBD1|TRBV30|TRBJ2-5
TGTGCCTGGAGTGTACTCAACAGGGGCCCCGGGGAGACCCAGTACTTC
CAWSVLNRGPGETQYF
>.|.|TRBV19|TRBJ2-1
TGTGCCAGTAGTCGCGGGAAGGGTGAGCAGTTCTTC
CASSRGKGEQFF
>once|.|TRBV27|TRBJ2-7
TGTGCCAGCAGTTTCTCTCGCACTTGGTACGAGCAGTACTTC
CASSFSRTWYEQYF
>.|.|TRBV5-1|TRBJ1-1
TGCGCCAGCAGCTTGGAAATTGTCGGACAAAACACTGAAGCTTTCTTT
CASSLEIVGQNTEAFF
>.|TRBD2|TRBV5-6|TRBJ2-7
TGTGCCAGCAGCTTGGCCGGGACTAGCGTCTACGAGCAGTACTTC
CASSLAGTSVYEQYF
>.|.|TRBV6-5|TRBJ1-5
TGTGCCAGCAGTTTTGGGAGAGGCATGTCTCAGCCCCAGCATTTT
CASSFGRGMSQPQHF
>once|.|TRBV29-1|TRBJ2-7
TGCAGCGTTGAAATGGCAGAGCCCCACGAGCAGTACTTC
CSVEMAEPHEQYF
>.|TRBD2|TRBV7-2|TRBJ2-1
TGTGCCAGCAGCTTAGATGGGACTAGATACAATGAGCAGTTCTTC
CASSLDGTRYNEQFF
>.|.|TRBV6-1|TRBJ2-5
TGTGCCAGCGGACTGGAAGAGACCCAGTACTTC
CASGLEETQYF
>.|.|TRBV14|TRBJ2-1
TGTGCCAGCAGCCAAGCTCCCGCGGGAATGGCCTACAATGAGCAGTTCTTC
CASSQAPAGMAYNEQFF
>once|.|TRBV9|TRBJ1-2
TGTGCCAGCAGCGTTGAATCCCCGTTCGCCGGCTACACCTTC
CASSVESPFAGYTF
>.|.|TRBV27|TRBJ2-3
TGTGCCAGCAGTTTAACAGGGCCAGATACGCAGTATTTT
CASSLTGPDTQYF
>.|.|TRBV10-2|TRBJ2-7
TGCGCCAGCAGTGTTGGGCGGTACGAGCAGTACTTC
CASSVGRYEQYF
>.|.|TRBV28|TRBJ1-1
TGTGCCAGCAGCCTTATACGGCTTAGAGGCACTGAAGCTTTCTTT
CASSLIRLRGTEAFF
>once|.|TRBV5-4|TRBJ1-1
TGTGCCAGCAGCCCGAAATGGGGGATGAACACTGAAGCTTTCTTT
CASSPKWGMNTEAFF
>.|.|TRBV4-1|TRBJ2-3
TGCGCCAGCAGCCAGGCATTTGCAGATACGCAGTATTTT
CASSQAFADTQYF
>once|TRBD2|TRBV5-5|TRBJ2-7
TGTGCCAGCAGCACCCCCCGGACAGGGGGCGTAGGACTAGCGGGAGAAGAGCAGTACTTC
CASSTPRTGGVGLAGEEQYF
>.|.|TRBV12-5|TRBJ2-2
TGTGCTAGTGGTTTGGGACAGCACGGGGAGCTGTTTTTT
CASGLGQHGELFF
>.|.|TRBV6-1|TRBJ1-1
TGTGCCAGCAGCTTAAAACAGGGGAACACTGAAGCTTTCTTT
CASSLKQGNTEAFF
>.|.|TRBV9|TRBJ2-7
TGTGCCAGCAGCGTAGGTGACGCCTACGAGCAGTACTTC
CASSVGDAYEQYF